What follows are 32 T cell receptor beta chains derived from one specimen sequenced in a study of control samples from healthy donors and cancer patients. TCRdb keeps only in-frame clones here, not all; method: immunoSEQ multiplex PCR. The sample has 150,000 or so clones; about 94% are singletons. Specimen: blood. All receptors derive from a man in his forties or fifties in good health.

The V gene is TRBV5-8, the J gene TRBJ1-2; 7 bases are shared with TRBD1. V was pared by 2 bases and J by 3 bases, with 19 bases of the junction left unmatched. Germline-derived CDR1 and CDR2 are SGHTS and YDEGEE. The CDR3 is 19 residues long. This CDR3 reads CASSFGFPGQTLSYYGYTF. For the CDR3, the DNA is TGTGCCAGCAGCTTCGGATTCCCGGGACAGACGTTGTCTTACTATGGCTACACCTTC.

V and J are TRBV15 and TRBJ1-2; tentative D call: TRBD1 (5 bases). There are 11 residues in the CDR3. From germline, CDR1 is LNHNV and CDR2 YYDKDF (reference sequence). V lost 0 bases and J lost 14, with 10 bases in between. The CDR3 nucleotides are TGTGCCACCAGCAGAGAAACAGGCCTAACCTTC. This gives the protein CATSRETGLTF.

The V call is TRBV19, the J call TRBJ1-3, with 7 positions matching TRBD1. This CDR3 comprises 14 residues. Germline CDR1 LNHDA, CDR2 SQIVND (reference sequence). V trimming: 6 bases; J trimming: 7 bases; junction bases outside the gene matches: 9. The CDR3 DNA reads TGTGCCAGTAGGCTTACCGGGACAGACAACACCATATATTTT. This sequence encodes CASRLTGTDNTIYF. The variable domain in full, completed from reference TRBV19 and TRBJ1-3, reads DGGITQSPKYLFRKEGQNVTLSCEQNLNHDAMYWYRQDPGQGLRLIYYSQIVNDFQKGDIAEGYSVSREKKESFPLTVTSAQKNPTAFYLCASRLTGTDNTIYFGEGSWLTVV.

The chain links TRBV2 to TRBJ2-3; a weak D match, TRBD1 (5 bases). There are 15 residues in the CDR3. Trimming shortened V by 3 bases and J by 5 bases, and 15 bases separated the two germline ends. The germline V gene encodes CDR1 SNHLY and CDR2 FYNNEI. DNA for the CDR3: TGTGCCAGCAGTGATGGTGTCACCACAGGAGATACGCAGTATTTT. Translation gives CASSDGVTTGDTQYF. Complete variable domain (other parts from reference TRBV2 and TRBJ2-3): EPEVTQTPSHQVTQMGQEVILRCVPISNHLYFYWYRQILGQKVEFLVSFYNNEISEKSEIFDDQFSVERPDGSNFTLKIRSTKLEDSAMYFCASSDGVTTGDTQYFGPGTRLTVL.

The chain couples TRBV7-9 to TRBJ1-1, with 12 bases identical to TRBD1. V lost 5 bases, J lost 3 bases, and 7 bases stayed unmatched. This CDR3 has 16 residues. CDR1 and CDR2 from the germline V gene are SEHNR and FQNEAQ (reference sequence). The CDR3 spells CASSPGTGGADTEAFF. In nucleotides, the CDR3 is TGTGCCAGCAGCCCGGGGACAGGGGGCGCGGACACTGAAGCTTTCTTT.

This clone was picked up a small number of times. This chain joins TRBV18 and TRBJ1-6, with 8 nucleotides matching TRBD1. Losses at the gene ends were 3 bases for V and 10 bases for J; bases not matched to a gene: 11. Germline-derived CDR1 and CDR2 are KGHSH and LQKENI. The CDR3 is 16 amino acids. The CDR3 reads CASSPDRGGRRSPLHF. Here the CDR3 DNA reads TGTGCCAGCTCACCCGACAGGGGCGGAAGACGATCACCCCTCCACTTT.

The rearrangement links TRBV18 to TRBJ1-1, with 7 bases that match TRBD1. Germline assignment: CDR1 KGHSH and CDR2 LQKENI. Trimming at V came to 5 bases and at J to 7 bases, leaving 4 bases not matched to a gene. The CDR3 loop spans 12 amino acids. The chain's CDR3 is CASSAGQHEAFF. The CDR3, as DNA: TGTGCCAGCTCAGCGGGACAGCATGAAGCTTTCTTT.

V and J are TRBV27 and TRBJ1-2, with 12 positions matching TRBD1. This CDR3 region has 16 residues. The V gene's germline CDR1 is MNHEY and CDR2 SMNVEV (reference sequence). V lost 5 bases, J lost 4 bases, and 8 bases stayed unmatched. The DNA of the CDR3 is TGTGCCAGCAGTACCACAGGGACAGGGGGCGTCTATGGCTACACCTTC. Translated, it gives CASSTTGTGGVYGYTF.

The chain combines TRBV27 with TRBJ2-2; TRBD2 aligns across 11 bases. This CDR3 is 16 amino acids long. The trim removed 8 bases at V and 2 bases at J, leaving 7 bases unmatched. Germline V CDR1 and CDR2: MNHEY, SMNVEV (reference sequence). The CDR3 is CASGYSGGANTGELFF. In DNA, the CDR3 is TGTGCCAGCGGATATAGCGGGGGGGCCAACACCGGGGAGCTGTTTTTT.

This clone was observed a single time. The sample has other DNA sequences that encode this CDR3 too. The V gene is TRBV24-1, the J gene TRBJ1-1; the match to TRBD1 covers 7 bases. This CDR3 region has 16 residues. The V and J ends lost 4 bases and 5 bases, in that order; junction bases with no gene match: 12. Germline lookup yields CDR1 KGHDR and CDR2 SFDVKD. CDR3 sequence (DNA): TGTGCCACCAGTGACTCACATAGGGGGCAGGAAACTGAAGCTTTCTTT. This encodes CATSDSHRGQETEAFF.

The gene calls are TRBV6-6 and TRBJ1-3; possibly TRBD1 for D (6 bases). The CDR3 runs 16 residues. Trimming shortened V by 5 bases and J by 0 bases, and 14 bases separated the two germline ends. CDR1 and CDR2 (germline): MNHNY, SVGAGI (reference sequence). The CDR3 sequence is CASSPYRAGSGNTIYF. The CDR3 DNA sequence: TGTGCCAGCAGTCCCTACAGGGCGGGCTCTGGAAACACCATATATTTT.

V usage is TRBV21-1 and J usage is TRBJ1-2; TRBD1, the table's D call, was not compared with the DNA. TRBV21-1 is flagged as a pseudogene. The CDR3 sequence is 13 residues long. CDR3 region: CASSKGQGAGYTF. The CDR3 DNA sequence: TGTGCCAGCAGCAAAGGGCAGGGTGCTGGCTACACCTTC.

The V call is TRBV4-1, the J call TRBJ1-1; TRBD1 aligns across 8 bases. The CDR3 extends over 16 amino acids. Unmatched junction bases numbered 6, after V lost 0 bases and J lost 3 bases. The germline CDR1 and CDR2 sequences are MGHRA and YSYEKL. The CDR3 is CASSQDQTGAYTEAFF. CDR3 coding DNA: TGCGCCAGCAGCCAAGACCAGACAGGGGCTTACACTGAAGCTTTCTTT.

Note on this clone: Additional DNA sequences in this sample encode the identical CDR3. The rearrangement links TRBV30 to TRBJ1-5, with 8 bases aligning to TRBD1. The CDR3 has 14 amino acids. J lost 4 bases, V lost 0 bases, and 2 bases had no gene match. Germline V gene sequence: CDR1 GTSNPN, CDR2 SVGIG (reference sequence). The CDR3 loop is CAWSVQGGNQPQHF. CDR3 bases: TGTGCCTGGAGTGTACAGGGGGGGAATCAGCCCCAGCATTTT. Filled out from reference TRBV30 and TRBJ1-5, the complete variable domain reads SQTIHQWPATLVQPVGSPLSLECTVEGTSNPNLYWYRQAAGRGLQLLFYSVGIGQISSEVPQNLSASRPQDRQFILSSKKLLLSDSGFYLCAWSVQGGNQPQHFGDGTRLSIL.

This chain links TRBV4-2 with TRBJ2-7; 9 bases are a match to TRBD1. The V gene's germline CDR1 is LGHNA and CDR2 YNFKEQ. This CDR3 region has 17 residues. V lost 6 bases and J lost 0; bases outside the gene matches: 12. DNA of the CDR3: TGTGCCAGCAGTCGACGGCTGACAGGGGGAGGCTCCTACGAGCAGTACTTC. Its translation is CASSRRLTGGGSYEQYF.

CDR3 DNA: TGTGCCAGCAGCTTAGAGGCTAACTATGGCTACACCTTC. Residues: CASSLEANYGYTF. This chain uses TRBV13 with TRBJ1-2; no definite D call. Germline V gives CDR1 PRHDT, CDR2 FYEKMQ (reference sequence). The CDR3 sequence is 13 residues long. The V gene lost 1 base and the J gene lost 0 bases, with 3 bases spanning the gap.

This chain connects TRBV13 to TRBJ1-1; D perhaps matches TRBD1 (6 bases). V lost 0 bases and J lost 4, with 12 bases in between. This CDR3 region has 15 residues. The germline gives CDR1 PRHDT, CDR2 FYEKMQ (reference sequence). The chain's CDR3 is CASSLGGVGGTEAFF. For the CDR3, the DNA is TGTGCCAGCAGCTTAGGTGGGGTAGGGGGCACTGAAGCTTTCTTT. Looking up the rest from reference TRBV13 and TRBJ1-1 gives the full variable domain: AAGVIQSPRHLIKEKRETATLKCYPIPRHDTVYWYQQGPGQDPQFLISFYEKMQSDKGSIPDRFSAQQFSDYHSELNMSSLELGDSALYFCASSLGGVGGTEAFFGQGTRLTVV.

The chain uses TRBV18 and TRBJ2-7, with a tentative D call TRBD1 (5 bases). CDR1 and CDR2 from the germline V gene are KGHSH and LQKENI. V was shortened by 0 bases and J by 2 bases, with 8 bases between the two germline ends. This CDR3 contains 14 residues. The CDR3 protein is CASSPPGATYEQYF. Here the CDR3 DNA reads TGTGCCAGCTCACCACCAGGGGCGACCTACGAGCAGTACTTC.

J is TRBJ2-7 and V is TRBV27; D is undetermined. V was pared by 4 bases and J by 4 bases, with 8 bases between. There are 12 residues in the CDR3. Germline V lookup: CDR1 MNHEY, CDR2 SMNVEV (reference sequence). The CDR3 here is CASSSRTYEQYF. The DNA for the CDR3 is TGTGCCAGCAGTTCTCGCACATACGAGCAGTACTTC.

This clone appeared a single time. V usage is TRBV12-3 or TRBV12-4 and J usage is TRBJ1-1; the D gene is possibly TRBD1 (5 bases). The length of the CDR3 is 13 residues. Trimming took 5 bases from V and 4 from J, leaving 11 bases between them. The CDR3 is CASSLQVFTEAFF. DNA for the CDR3: TGTGCCAGCAGTCTACAGGTTTTCACTGAAGCTTTCTTT.

The J gene is TRBJ2-7, the V gene TRBV10-1; D is unresolved. CDR1 is WNHNN and CDR2 is SYGVQD in the germline V gene (reference sequence). This CDR3 is built from 11 residues. Between the trimmed V and J ends, which lost 10 bases and 2 bases, there was a span of 9 bases. The CDR3 protein is CATLRPYEQYF. The CDR3 region has the DNA TGCGCCACCTTGCGCCCCTACGAGCAGTACTTC.

This chain uses TRBV2 with TRBJ1-2, with D possibly TRBD1 on 5 matching bases. Trimming pared 2 bases from V and 7 bases from J, leaving 11 bases between. Germline V gives CDR1 SNHLY, CDR2 FYNNEI. The CDR3 is 13 amino acids. CDR3 DNA: TGTGCCAGCAGTGAAAGAGGGGCAGGTGGCTACACCTTC. It translates to CASSERGAGGYTF.

Regarding this clone: Other nucleotide sequences in the sample specify the same CDR3. This sequence joins TRBV5-1 and TRBJ2-7, with 8 nucleotides matching TRBD1. The junction had 5 bases not matched to a gene; V was cut back by 4 bases and J by 2 bases. The CDR3 sequence is 14 residues long. Germline V gene sequence: CDR1 SGHRS, CDR2 YFSETQ. DNA for the CDR3: TGCGCCAGCAGCCTCGGGACAGGCCCCTACGAGCAGTACTTC. Amino acids: CASSLGTGPYEQYF. The full variable domain, its missing parts supplied by reference TRBV5-1 and TRBJ2-7, is KAGVTQTPRYLIKTRGQQVTLSCSPISGHRSVSWYQQTPGQGLQFLFEYFSETQRNKGNFPGRFSGRQFSNSRSEMNVSTLELGDSALYLCASSLGTGPYEQYFGPGTRLTVT.

This clone appeared a single time. This chain uses TRBV3-1 (or the pseudogene TRBV3-2) with TRBJ1-3; D unresolved. Germline V lookup: CDR1 LGHDT, CDR2 YNNKEL (reference sequence). Trimming pared 3 bases from V and 3 bases from J, leaving 9 bases between. This CDR3 region has 14 residues. The CDR3 DNA sequence: TGTGCCAGCAGCCATGCGGGAAGTGGAAACACCATATATTTT. This codes for CASSHAGSGNTIYF.

The J gene is TRBJ2-3, the V gene TRBV4-1; 8 bases line up with TRBD2. Germline V gene data show CDR1 as MGHRA and CDR2 as YSYEKL. This CDR3 spans 17 amino acids. V shed 1 base and J 7 bases; nucleotides not matched to a gene: 13. CDR3 in DNA: TGCGCCAGCAGCCAAGTTACCCTTAGCGGGGTCGGTTATACGCAGTATTTT. Its protein is CASSQVTLSGVGYTQYF.

The J gene is TRBJ2-7, the V gene TRBV3-1 (or the pseudogene TRBV3-2), with D possibly matching TRBD2 (5 bases). This CDR3 contains 13 residues. Germline V gives CDR1 LGHDT, CDR2 YNNKEL (reference sequence). The ends were cut back, 0 bases at V and 5 bases at J, with 8 bases in the middle. CDR3 in amino acids: CASSQDVRDEQYF. Here the CDR3 DNA reads TGTGCCAGCAGCCAAGATGTGAGGGACGAGCAGTACTTC.

The gene calls are TRBV7-9 and TRBJ1-3; D ambiguous. Trimming pared 1 base from V and 3 bases from J, leaving 10 bases between. CDR1 is SEHNR and CDR2 is FQNEAQ in the germline V gene (reference sequence). The CDR3 spans 15 residues. The CDR3 here is CASSLVQSHGNTIYF. CDR3 sequence (DNA): TGTGCCAGCAGCTTAGTCCAGAGCCATGGAAACACCATATATTTT.

The V and J genes are TRBV25-1 and TRBJ1-1; perhaps TRBD1 as D (5 bases). This CDR3 region has 12 residues. The V end lost 7 bases, the J end lost 7 bases, and 13 bases lay between the germline ends. Per the germline V gene, CDR1 is MGHDK and CDR2 is SYGVNS. This CDR3 is CASTSLGDEAFF. CDR3 bases: TGTGCCAGCACCTCACTGGGGGATGAAGCTTTCTTT.

This clone was detected once. The J gene is TRBJ2-2, the V gene TRBV28; D is possibly TRBD2 (5 bases). Trimming pared 6 bases from V and 3 bases from J, leaving 14 bases between. This CDR3 contains 15 residues. Germline CDR1 reads MDHEN; CDR2 reads SYDVKM. CDR3 nucleotides: TGTGCCAGCAGCAGCGTGACGGGATACACCGGGGAGCTGTTTTTT. This encodes CASSSVTGYTGELFF.

The chain recombines TRBV29-1 with TRBJ1-1; D is perhaps TRBD1 (6 bases). Trimming stripped 6 bases from V and 6 bases from J, with 23 bases between. CDR1 SQVTM and CDR2 ANQGSEA come from the germline V gene. This CDR3 region has 15 residues. Written as DNA, the CDR3 is TGCAGCGTCCGCGCGAAGGGGGAAGTAGCCCCTGAAGCTTTCTTT. Residues: CSVRAKGEVAPEAFF.

V usage is TRBV28 and J usage is TRBJ2-2, with 7 bases lining up with TRBD1. Per the germline V gene, CDR1 is MDHEN and CDR2 is SYDVKM. The CDR3 loop spans 14 amino acids. Unmatched junction bases numbered 4, after V lost 3 bases and J lost 6 bases. In DNA, the CDR3 is TGTGCCAGCAGTTTCCCCCAGGGGGCCGGGGAGCTGTTTTTT. Residues: CASSFPQGAGELFF.

The chain employs TRBV6-2 or TRBV6-3 and TRBJ1-2, with D tentatively TRBD1 (6 bases). The CDR3 sequence is 14 residues long. V lost 4 bases to trimming and J lost 4 bases, with 13 bases between them. Germline CDR1 reads MNHEY; CDR2 reads SVGEGT. This chain's CDR3 is CASSSTGQSYGYTF. The CDR3 DNA is TGTGCCAGCAGTTCCACCGGACAGAGCTATGGCTACACCTTC.